This T cell receptor (beta chain) was captured by sequencing in a study of blood T cells in healthy people across ages. Study-level findings and limits: Higher naive T cell percentage went strongly together with higher TCR beta diversity. Long-lived donors had more naive CD4+ cells and higher diversity than aged donors.

It was with a sample-barcoded 5' primer and a J-beta primer mix that a second PCR of roughly 7 to 12 cycles was run. The template-switch adaptor was a 5' adaptor with 12 random nucleotides. It tagged each cDNA molecule. In TCRdb, the 5' RACE reads were re-called with MiXCR into one record per CDR3 protein. The sample lists around 820,000 distinct CDR3 sequences, more than 20% occurring once. On this clonotype itself: Antigen specificity is unknown.

Germline CDR1 reads MDHEN; CDR2 reads SYDVKM. Trimming removed 10 bases at V and 6 bases at J, with 15 bases between. CDR3 length equals 13 residues. This same sample was also taken into another study, of T cells of mothers and their children.

The chain couples TRBV28 to TRBJ1-4; D is possibly TRBD1 (5 bases). The sequenced sample consisted of blood. The sequence was collected from a boy aged 5-17 years in good health. In nucleotides, the CDR3 is TGTGCCACAAAAGGGGCAGGTTATGAAAAACTGTTTTTT. As protein: CATKGAGYEKLFF.